One sample yielded the 29 T cell receptor beta chains listed below, sequenced in a study of post-analysis software for immune sequencing data. Study findings and constraints: When patients were compared with controls, a handful of TRBV segments were more frequent, TRBV5-6, TRBV5-1 and TRBV20-1 among them.

The authors incorporated unique molecular identifiers into the TCR beta cDNA libraries. Via MiXCR, TCRdb re-called the PCR reads, giving one row per CDR3 protein. Here the sample spans 650,000 to 900,000 distinct CDR3 sequences, approximately 44% being singletons. These receptors' targets are unknown. Sequenced material: blood. All receptors come from a girl aged 5-17 years with multiple sclerosis.

A few counts support this clonotype. This chain connects TRBV7-9 to TRBJ2-1; D gene uncertain. With 3 bases removed from V and 10 bases from J, the gap between germline ends came to 10 bases. CDR1 is SEHNR and CDR2 is FQNEAQ in the germline V gene (reference sequence). There are 12 residues in the CDR3. CDR3 sequence: CASSFEVREQFF. CDR3 sequence (DNA): TGTGCCAGCAGCTTTGAAGTACGCGAGCAGTTCTTC. Full variable domain (missing parts from reference TRBV7-9 and TRBJ2-1): DTGVSQNPRHKITKRGQNVTFRCDPISEHNRLYWYRQTLGQGPEFLTYFQNEAQLEKSRLLSDRFSAERPKGSFSTLEIQRTEQGDSAMYLCASSFEVREQFFGPGTRLTVL.

Regarding this clonotype: The junction shows a germline mismatch at one end, possibly a read error. The V gene is TRBV29-1, the J gene TRBJ2-2, with 7 nucleotides matching TRBD1. This CDR3 contains 13 residues. CDR1 is SQVTM, CDR2 ANQGSEA, per germline. CDR3 bases: TGCAGCGGGGACAGCCAGAACACCGGGGAGCGGTTTTTT. As protein: CSGDSQNTGERFF.

This clonotype was detected a few times. The chain carries TRBV7-9 and TRBJ2-7, with 8 bases lining up with TRBD2. This CDR3 spans 14 amino acids. Germline values: CDR1 SEHNR, CDR2 FQNEAQ (reference sequence). Germline trimming cut 5 bases from V and 4 bases from J; bases unmatched to any gene: 7. CDR3 sequence (DNA): TGTGCCAGCAGCCCCGGTGTAGCGGGGTACGAGCAGTACTTC. Its translation is CASSPGVAGYEQYF.

The chain carries TRBV20-1 and TRBJ2-7; the D gene is possibly TRBD1 (6 bases). The V and J ends lost 3 bases and 7 bases respectively, with 19 bases between them. Germline assignment: CDR1 DFQATT and CDR2 SNEGSKA (reference sequence). The CDR3 has 14 amino acids. For the CDR3, the DNA is TGCAGTGCTAGTCGAGGGGGACCCCCACGGGAGCAGTACTTC. This codes for CSASRGGPPREQYF.

This clonotype has more than one count but fewer than ten. This chain connects TRBV5-1 to TRBJ2-4, with D possibly matching TRBD2 (6 bases). V lost 0 bases and J lost 13, with 17 bases in between. The germline gives CDR1 SGHRS, CDR2 YFSETQ. There are 14 residues in the CDR3. For the CDR3, the DNA is TGCGCCAGCAGCTTGGAGGCGTCCGGGAGACAACAGTACTTC. It encodes CASSLEASGRQQYF.

The chain couples TRBV3-1 to TRBJ1-2; D is perhaps TRBD1 (6 bases). This CDR3 spans 16 amino acids. With 4 bases removed from V and 3 bases from J, the gap between germline ends came to 18 bases. Looked up from germline, CDR1 is LGHDT and CDR2 is YNNKEL (reference sequence). CDR3: CASSLLGGGADYGYTF. For the CDR3, the DNA is TGTGCCAGCAGCCTGCTTGGGGGGGGCGCCGACTATGGCTACACCTTC.

This clonotype appeared a few times. The chain employs TRBV20-1 and TRBJ2-2; 8 bases map to TRBD2. Germline V gene sequence: CDR1 DFQATT, CDR2 SNEGSKA (reference sequence). This CDR3 region has 15 residues. V lost 3 bases to trimming and J lost 2 bases; unmatched junction nucleotides: 5. The CDR3 bases are TGCAGTGCTAGCGGGGGGGATTTTAACACCGGGGAGCTGTTTTTT. Translation gives CSASGGDFNTGELFF.

J is TRBJ1-2 and V is TRBV4-1; D perhaps matches TRBD1 (6 bases). The germline V gene encodes CDR1 MGHRA and CDR2 YSYEKL. V lost 1 base and J 4 bases, leaving 16 bases between the germline ends. The CDR3 contains 16 residues. CDR3 region: CASSQVEAGGGYGYTF. As DNA, the CDR3 is TGCGCCAGCAGCCAAGTTGAGGCGGGGGGCGGCTATGGCTACACCTTC.

The gene calls are TRBV4-2 and TRBJ2-7; TRBD1 aligns across 10 bases. J gave up 5 bases and V 3 bases, and 7 bases lay outside the gene matches. Germline V lookup: CDR1 LGHNA, CDR2 YNFKEQ. This CDR3 is 15 amino acids long. CDR3 loop: CASSQPGQGSDEQYF. The CDR3 DNA reads as TGTGCCAGCAGCCAGCCGGGACAGGGGTCCGACGAGCAGTACTTC.

The rearrangement joins TRBV5-6 to TRBJ2-1, with D perhaps TRBD1 (7 bases). The CDR3 extends over 16 amino acids. Germline V lookup: CDR1 SGHDT, CDR2 YYEEEE. Trimming pared 4 bases from V and 11 bases from J, leaving 25 bases between. CDR3: CASSRVRDPGGSKQFF. The CDR3 DNA is TGTGCCAGCAGCAGAGTGCGGGACCCAGGGGGGAGCAAGCAGTTCTTC.

This chain connects TRBV27 to TRBJ2-1, with 9 bases that match TRBD1. The trim removed 6 bases at V and 4 bases at J, leaving 7 bases unmatched. Germline V gene data show CDR1 as MNHEY and CDR2 as SMNVEV (reference sequence). The length of the CDR3 is 15 residues. The CDR3 nucleotides are TGTGCCAGCAGCCAAACCGGGACAGGGTACAATGAGCAGTTCTTC. It yields the protein CASSQTGTGYNEQFF.

This sequence joins TRBV5-1 and TRBJ2-7, with TRBD1 matching 9 bases. Trimming cost V 2 bases and J 5 bases; bases outside gene matches: 5. Germline V gives CDR1 SGHRS, CDR2 YFSETQ. The CDR3 runs 14 residues. This CDR3 reads CASSFKTGGHEQYF. In DNA, the CDR3 is TGCGCCAGCAGCTTCAAGACAGGGGGACACGAGCAGTACTTC.

V gene TRBV12-3 or TRBV12-4 combines with J gene TRBJ2-1; TRBD1 aligns across 8 bases. Unmatched junction bases numbered 7, after V lost 5 bases and J lost 10 bases. The CDR3 consists of 13 residues. This CDR3 reads CASSTQQGVEQFF. Here the CDR3 DNA reads TGTGCCAGCAGTACACAACAGGGGGTGGAGCAGTTCTTC.

V is TRBV24-1 and J is TRBJ2-5, with 7 nucleotides matching TRBD2. The V gene end was trimmed by 5 bases and the J gene end by 1 base; junction bases not matched to a gene: 6. CDR1 and CDR2 (germline): KGHDR, SFDVKD. The CDR3 runs to 15 residues. CDR3 sequence reads: CATSALREGQETQYF. As DNA, the CDR3 is TGTGCCACCAGTGCCTTGAGGGAGGGCCAAGAGACCCAGTACTTC.

This clonotype was observed a few times. The V and J genes are TRBV9 and TRBJ2-1; 11 nucleotides match TRBD1. Trimming removed 4 bases from V and 9 bases from J; junction bases left unmatched: 6. The CDR3 is 14 amino acids. Germline CDR1 is SGDLS and CDR2 is YYNGEE. The CDR3 DNA reads TGTGCCAGCAGCCGGGACAGGGGGTTTGGTGAGCAGTTCTTC. Its translation: CASSRDRGFGEQFF.

This clonotype was counted between two and nine times. The CDR3 spells CATSDSRGRGYGYTF. As DNA, the CDR3 is TGTGCCACCAGTGATTCCCGGGGCCGAGGCTATGGCTACACCTTC. The gene calls are TRBV24-1 and TRBJ1-2; D possibly corresponds to TRBD1 (5 bases). V was pared by 2 bases and J by 4 bases, with 13 bases between. The germline CDR1 and CDR2 sequences are KGHDR and SFDVKD. The CDR3 runs to 15 residues.

This clonotype was counted between two and nine times. The chain links TRBV6-5 to TRBJ1-2; the match to TRBD1 covers 9 bases. CDR1 is MNHEY, CDR2 SVGAGI, per germline. The CDR3 has 15 residues. J lost 7 bases, V lost 0 bases, and 6 bases had no gene match. The CDR3 sequence is CASSYSLQGARGYTF. The CDR3 DNA reads TGTGCCAGCAGTTACTCACTACAGGGGGCGCGTGGCTACACCTTC.

This clonotype appeared a few times. V and J are TRBV12-5 and TRBJ2-7; D not resolved. The length of the CDR3 is 13 residues. Germline CDR1 and CDR2: LGHNT and FRNRAP. Trimming took off 8 bases at V and 5 bases at J, with 16 bases between the two ends. The CDR3 spells CASSPNLGDEQYF. The CDR3 DNA sequence: TGTGCTAGTTCCCCCAATTTGGGCGACGAGCAGTACTTC. The full variable domain, completed using reference TRBV12-5 and TRBJ2-7, is DARVTQTPRHKVTEMGQEVTMRCQPILGHNTVFWYRQTMMQGLELLAYFRNRAPLDDSGMPKDRFSAEMPDATLATLKIQPSEPRDSAVYFCASSPNLGDEQYFGPGTRLTVT.

This sequence joins TRBV12-3 or TRBV12-4 and TRBJ2-6, with 8 bases matching TRBD1. With V trimmed by 6 bases and J by 2 bases, 9 bases remained unmatched. There are 17 residues in the CDR3. CDR3 in amino acids: CASSPRRTGTGANVLTF. Here the CDR3 DNA reads TGTGCCAGCAGCCCGAGACGGACAGGGACTGGGGCCAACGTCCTGACTTTC.

This clonotype was detected a few times. CDR3: CSVEGHSAGTYNEQFF. CDR3 DNA sequence: TGCAGCGTTGAAGGGCACTCGGCCGGTACCTACAATGAGCAGTTCTTC. The chain combines TRBV29-1 with TRBJ2-1; D not resolved. CDR3 size: 16 residues. The germline CDR1 and CDR2 sequences are SQVTM and ANQGSEA. Deletions cut 1 base from V and 2 bases from J, with 15 bases between.

The sample holds a few counts of this clonotype. The chain joins TRBV5-5 to TRBJ1-2, with D possibly matching TRBD1 (5 bases). The V end lost 3 bases, the J end lost 6 bases, and 12 bases lay between the germline ends. CDR3 length: 13 residues. The germline gives CDR1 SGHKS, CDR2 YYEKEE (reference sequence). The CDR3 sequence: CASSYGQADGYTF. CDR3 sequence (DNA): TGTGCCAGCAGCTATGGACAAGCTGATGGCTACACCTTC.

This chain connects TRBV5-1 to TRBJ2-3, with TRBD1 matching 7 bases. Germline V lookup: CDR1 SGHRS, CDR2 YFSETQ. This CDR3 has 14 amino acids. J lost 1 base, V lost 4 bases, and 3 bases had no gene match. Written as DNA, the CDR3 is TGCGCCAGCAGCCAGGGACAGCGCACAGATACGCAGTATTTT. This gives the protein CASSQGQRTDTQYF.

This clonotype has just one count. The J gene is TRBJ2-5, the V gene TRBV18, with TRBD1 identical over 12 bases. The CDR3 contains 15 residues. V was pared by 1 base and J by 4 bases, with 1 base of the junction left unmatched. The germline V gene has CDR1 KGHSH and CDR2 LQKENI. CDR3 sequence (DNA): TGTGCCAGCTCACCACGGGACAGGGGGCCAGAGACCCAGTACTTC. Protein product: CASSPRDRGPETQYF.

This clonotype was picked up a small number of times. This rearrangement joins TRBV11-2 to TRBJ2-1; D is possibly TRBD1 (6 bases). The CDR3 has 15 amino acids. V lost 4 bases and J lost 9, with 19 bases in between. Germline values: CDR1 SGHAT, CDR2 FQNNGV. CDR3 in amino acids: CASSSQGQYNSEQFF. CDR3 coding DNA: TGTGCCAGCAGCTCACAGGGACAATACAATAGTGAGCAGTTCTTC.

The rearrangement joins TRBV30 to TRBJ2-3; D not certain. In germline, CDR1 is GTSNPN, CDR2 SVGIG (reference sequence). The CDR3 totals 15 residues. V lost 2 bases and J lost 1, with 13 bases in between. CDR3 coding DNA: TGTGCCTGGAGTCCCTCGGGCCGGGGCACAGATACGCAGTATTTT. Translating it yields CAWSPSGRGTDTQYF. Looking up the rest from reference TRBV30 and TRBJ2-3 gives the full variable domain: SQTIHQWPATLVQPVGSPLSLECTVEGTSNPNLYWYRQAAGRGLQLLFYSVGIGQISSEVPQNLSASRPQDRQFILSSKKLLLSDSGFYLCAWSPSGRGTDTQYFGPGTRLTVL.

This clonotype was seen a handful of times. V and J are TRBV5-1 and TRBJ2-1; 7 bases map to TRBD2. From germline, CDR1 is SGHRS and CDR2 YFSETQ. The CDR3 loop spans 12 amino acids. Losses at the gene ends were 7 bases for V and 10 bases for J; bases not matched to a gene: 8. CDR3 amino acids: CASGYSGVEQFF. CDR3 sequence (DNA): TGCGCCAGCGGATACAGCGGGGTCGAGCAGTTCTTC. Full variable domain (missing parts from reference TRBV5-1 and TRBJ2-1): KAGVTQTPRYLIKTRGQQVTLSCSPISGHRSVSWYQQTPGQGLQFLFEYFSETQRNKGNFPGRFSGRQFSNSRSEMNVSTLELGDSALYLCASGYSGVEQFFGPGTRLTVL.

This clonotype was detected a few times. The rearrangement joins TRBV13 to TRBJ2-7; 11 positions match TRBD2. Per the germline V gene, CDR1 is PRHDT and CDR2 is FYEKMQ (reference sequence). This CDR3 comprises 17 residues. J lost 5 bases, V lost 2 bases, and 11 bases had no gene match. CDR3 amino acids: CASSLRLVAGGPHEQYF. The DNA for the CDR3 is TGTGCCAGCAGCTTAAGGCTGGTAGCGGGAGGGCCCCACGAGCAGTACTTC.

J is TRBJ2-1 and V is TRBV4-3; 12 bases are shared with TRBD1. There are 16 residues in the CDR3. The V gene's germline CDR1 is LGHNA and CDR2 YSLEER. The V gene end was trimmed by 3 bases and the J gene end by 8 bases; junction bases not matched to a gene: 8. The CDR3 DNA is TGCGCCAGCAGCCAGAAAACCGGGACAGGGGGCTATGAGCAGTTCTTC. The encoded protein is CASSQKTGTGGYEQFF.

Points on this clonotype: With a much larger clone just one base away, this may be a read error. The chain joins TRBV24-1 to TRBJ2-1, with D hard to call. Germline V lookup: CDR1 KGHDR, CDR2 SFDVKD. This CDR3 is built from 15 residues. V gave up 4 bases and J gave up 2 bases, with 11 bases separating them. Written as DNA, the CDR3 is TGTGCCACCAGTGAGCAGACCGGAGCCTACAATGAGCAGTTCTTC. Protein sequence: CATSEQTGAYNEQFF.